These T cell receptor beta chains were read from a single sample in a study of blood T cells in healthy people across ages. TCRdb recomputed calls from the 5' RACE reads with MiXCR, one row per CDR3 protein. Here the sample spans 550,000 to 750,000 distinct CDR3 sequences, more than 20% being singletons. The specimen was blood. These receptors originate from a man between 65 and 79 years old in good health. The CDR3 runs from the conserved cysteine through the conserved F or W. The D gene is left open where the match is weak. Only some rows state a clone size, as once, few, many or a class for expanded clones.

cdr3_nt cdr3_aa j_call v_call d_call clone_size
TGTGCCTGGAGTGTACTAGCGGGTGTCAATGAGCAGTTCTTC CAWSVLAGVNEQFF TRBJ2-1 TRBV30 TRBD2 few
TGTGCCAGCAGTTACGGGGGACAGGGAACCTACGAGCAGTACTTC CASSYGGQGTYEQYF TRBJ2-7 TRBV6-5 TRBD1 few
TGCGCCAGCAGCCAAAGCACCGAGCAGTACTTC CASSQSTEQYF TRBJ2-7 TRBV5-1 - -
TGTGCCAGCAGCTCTGGGACAGGGCCCGAAAAACTGTTTTTT CASSSGTGPEKLFF TRBJ1-4 TRBV7-9 TRBD1 once
TGCAGTGCTAGAGATAACAGGGGGACTCGAAACACCATATATTTT CSARDNRGTRNTIYF TRBJ1-3 TRBV20-1 TRBD1 -
TGTGCCAGCAGTAGCCGGGACCCTGGGAGGGATACGCAGTATTTT CASSSRDPGRDTQYF TRBJ2-3 TRBV2 - -
TGTGCCAGCAGCTTATTTGGGGCCAGGATACCCGACGAGCAGTACTTC CASSLFGARIPDEQYF TRBJ2-7 TRBV7-2 - -
TGTGCCAGCAGCCACTATAGCTCCTACGAGCAGTACTTC CASSHYSSYEQYF TRBJ2-7 TRBV14 - many
TGCGCCAGCAGCGAGGGACCCGGGAAGGACTACGAGCAGTACTTC CASSEGPGKDYEQYF TRBJ2-7 TRBV5-1 - few
TGCAGTGCTAGAGTCTCTAGCGGGCGAGGACCGTTCTACGAGCAGTACTTC CSARVSSGRGPFYEQYF TRBJ2-7 TRBV20-1 TRBD2 few
TGTGCCTGCAGAACCGGGACAGGGGGCTACAATGAGCAGTTCTTC CACRTGTGGYNEQFF TRBJ2-1 TRBV6-5 TRBD1 -
TGCAGTGTCGTTAGTCCTGGAAACACCATATATTTT CSVVSPGNTIYF TRBJ1-3 TRBV20-1 - -
TGCGCCAGTAGCCAGGGACTAGCGGGAGGGCCGGAGGATACGCAGTATTTT CASSQGLAGGPEDTQYF TRBJ2-3 TRBV5-1 TRBD2 -
TGCAGTGCTAGAGATTCCGGGAGCAAGACCCAGTACTTC CSARDSGSKTQYF TRBJ2-5 TRBV20-1 - -
TGTGCCACCAGTGATGAACAGGGGACCCAGTACTTC CATSDEQGTQYF TRBJ2-5 TRBV24-1 - many
TGTGCCAGCACCGGGGACTCTCGCACAGATACGCAGTATTTT CASTGDSRTDTQYF TRBJ2-3 TRBV12-3/TRBV12-4 - -
TGTGTCACCGGAGGGGACACCGGGGAGCTGTTTTTT CVTGGDTGELFF TRBJ2-2 TRBV24-1 - -
TGCAGTGCTAGCCCGACTAGCGGGGGCGGGGAGCTGTTTTTT CSASPTSGGGELFF TRBJ2-2 TRBV20-1 TRBD2 few
TGTGCCAGTCTTGGAGCGGGAGGGCCCAAAAACATTCAGTACTTC CASLGAGGPKNIQYF TRBJ2-4 TRBV19 TRBD2 -
TGTGCCAGCAGCCCCCGTTTTAGGCGGGAGGGCCAAGAGACCCAGTACTTC CASSPRFRREGQETQYF TRBJ2-5 TRBV7-8 TRBD2 many
TGTGCCAGCAGCTTTCGTGGCAGTGACAGGGGACCTAATGAAAAACTGTTTTTT CASSFRGSDRGPNEKLFF TRBJ1-4 TRBV7-8 TRBD1 many
TGTGCCAGCAGCTTAGATAGGGCTGGCTACACCTTC CASSLDRAGYTF TRBJ1-2 TRBV7-9 - few
TGTGCCAGCAGCCGAGGACTAGCGGGGACCTACGAGCAGTACTTC CASSRGLAGTYEQYF TRBJ2-7 TRBV6-2/TRBV6-3 TRBD2 many
TGTGCCAGCAGCCACCGAGGGCGCGGCTCCTACAATGAGCAGTTCTTC CASSHRGRGSYNEQFF TRBJ2-1 TRBV5-8 - -
TGTGCCAGCAGTTTTCTTTCAGGAAGTCAAGAGACCCAGTACTTC CASSFLSGSQETQYF TRBJ2-5 TRBV28 - -
TGTGCCAGCAGCCAGCCGGGACAAAATCAGCCCCAGCATTTT CASSQPGQNQPQHF TRBJ1-5 TRBV4-2 - few
TGCGCCAGCAGCTACGCAGGGTTAGGGGAAAAACTGTTTTTT CASSYAGLGEKLFF TRBJ1-4 TRBV5-1 - -
TGCAGTGTTCGCGGGACAATTTACAATGAGCAGTTCTTC CSVRGTIYNEQFF TRBJ2-1 TRBV20-1 - few
TGTGCCAGCAGTTCTAGCGGGAGGGCCATCACAGATACGCAGTATTTT CASSSSGRAITDTQYF TRBJ2-3 TRBV12-3/TRBV12-4 TRBD2 few
TGCGCCAGCAGACCGGACATCGCTATCTCTGGAAACACCATATATTTT CASRPDIAISGNTIYF TRBJ1-3 TRBV5-1 - few
TGTGCCAGCAGTCAGACAGGGGCTGGGGCCAACGTCCTGACTTTC CASSQTGAGANVLTF TRBJ2-6 TRBV6-5 TRBD1 -
TGCAGTGGATGGCTAGCCCACGATGAGCAGTTCTTC CSGWLAHDEQFF TRBJ2-1 TRBV20-1 - many
TGCGCCAGCAGCCAAGAACCCTTGGGGACAGGGTTCGCAACTAATGAAAAACTGTTTTTT CASSQEPLGTGFATNEKLFF TRBJ1-4 TRBV4-1 TRBD1 few
TGTGCCAGCAGCTCGGGACAGCGTCGCACAGATACGCAGTATTTT CASSSGQRRTDTQYF TRBJ2-3 TRBV7-2 TRBD1 -
TGTGCCAGCAGTCAACGACAGGGGAGACAAGAGACCCAGTACTTC CASSQRQGRQETQYF TRBJ2-5 TRBV6-2/TRBV6-3 TRBD1 few
TGTGCCAGCAGCTGGGACAGCACAGATACGCAGTATTTT CASSWDSTDTQYF TRBJ2-3 TRBV7-9 - few
TGTGCCAGCAGCCAAGAGGCCCTAGCGGGAGGGCCTAACAATGAGCAGTTCTTC CASSQEALAGGPNNEQFF TRBJ2-1 TRBV3-1 TRBD2 -
TGTGCCAGCAGTGAAAGCGCAGGTTCACAAGAGACCCAGTACTTC CASSESAGSQETQYF TRBJ2-5 TRBV2 - -
TGCAGTGCTGCTAGCGAGACCGGGGGTACGCAGTATTTT CSAASETGGTQYF TRBJ2-3 TRBV20-1 - few
TGTGCCAGCAGCCAAGAATTCGGGACTTCGATCTACGAGCAGTACTTC CASSQEFGTSIYEQYF TRBJ2-7 TRBV4-2 - -
TGTGCCAGCAGTGATGGCGAGGGTATGGCGGCTTTCTTT CASSDGEGMAAFF TRBJ1-1 TRBV2 - -
TGTGCCAGCAGCCCTCGACAGGGCTACGAGCAGTACTTC CASSPRQGYEQYF TRBJ2-7 TRBV12-3/TRBV12-4 TRBD1 many
TGCAGTGCTAGTTCTTCCTACGAGCAGTACTTC CSASSSYEQYF TRBJ2-7 TRBV20-1 - many
TGCGCCAGCAGCCGCCCCGACAGAAACTACGAGCAGTACTTC CASSRPDRNYEQYF TRBJ2-7 TRBV5-1 - many
TGTGCCAGCAGTTTAGGGCACAGGGATTGGTCCTACAATGAGCAGTTCTTC CASSLGHRDWSYNEQFF TRBJ2-1 TRBV12-3/TRBV12-4 - few